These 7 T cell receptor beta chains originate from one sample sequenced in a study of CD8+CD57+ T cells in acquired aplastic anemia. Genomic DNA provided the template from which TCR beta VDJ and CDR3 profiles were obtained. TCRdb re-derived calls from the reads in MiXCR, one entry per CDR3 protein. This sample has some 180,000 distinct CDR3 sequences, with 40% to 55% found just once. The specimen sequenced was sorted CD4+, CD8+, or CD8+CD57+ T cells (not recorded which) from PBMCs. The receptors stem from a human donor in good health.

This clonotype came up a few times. The CDR3 spells CASSADDRGQGAHLSYNEQFF. Written as DNA, the CDR3 is TGTGCCAGCAGCGCCGACGACCGAGGACAGGGGGCCCACCTCTCCTACAATGAGCAGTTCTTC. This rearrangement joins TRBV9 to TRBJ2-1, with 11 nucleotides matching TRBD1. The CDR3 totals 21 residues. The trim removed 3 bases at V and 0 bases at J, leaving 17 bases unmatched. CDR1 is SGDLS and CDR2 is YYNGEE in the germline V gene.

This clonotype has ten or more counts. The DNA of the CDR3 is TGTGCCAGCGACGAGGGGGGCAAAAACATTCAGTACTTC. Residues: CASDEGGKNIQYF. V is TRBV7-2 and J is TRBJ2-4; D assignment may be TRBD1 or TRBD2 (6 bases each). The V end was cut by 8 bases, the J end by 3 bases, with 11 bases between. CDR3 size: 13 residues. Germline V gene lookup returns CDR1 SGHTA and CDR2 FQGNSA.

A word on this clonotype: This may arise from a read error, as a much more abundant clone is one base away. The CDR3 is CATSLVRQVINSNQPQHF. CDR3 nucleotides: TGTGCCACCAGCTTGGTGAGACAGGTAATAAATAGCAATCAGCCCCAGCATTTT. The chain combines TRBV24-1 with TRBJ1-5, with D maybe TRBD1 (6 bases). Germline V gene sequence: CDR1 KGHDR, CDR2 SFDVKD. V was trimmed by 7 bases and J by 0 bases, leaving 21 bases between them. This CDR3 is built from 18 residues.

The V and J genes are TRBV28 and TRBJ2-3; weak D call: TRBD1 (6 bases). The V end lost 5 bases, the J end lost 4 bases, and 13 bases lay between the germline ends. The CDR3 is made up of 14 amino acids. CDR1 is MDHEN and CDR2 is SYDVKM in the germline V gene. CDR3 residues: CASSKSTGSDTQYF. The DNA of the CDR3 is TGTGCCAGCAGTAAAAGTACAGGGTCAGATACGCAGTATTTT.

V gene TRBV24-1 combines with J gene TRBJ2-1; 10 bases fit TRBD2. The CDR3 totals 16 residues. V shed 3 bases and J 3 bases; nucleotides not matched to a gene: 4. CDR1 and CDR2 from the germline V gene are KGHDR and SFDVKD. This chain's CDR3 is CATSDPSGGHYNEQFF. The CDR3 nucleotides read TGTGCCACCAGTGATCCTAGCGGGGGCCACTACAATGAGCAGTTCTTC.

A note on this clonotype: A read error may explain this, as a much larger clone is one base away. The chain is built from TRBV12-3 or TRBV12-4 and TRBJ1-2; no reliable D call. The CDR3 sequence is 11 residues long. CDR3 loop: CASSGNYDYTF. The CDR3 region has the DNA TGTGCCAGCAGTGGGAACTATGACTACACCTTC.

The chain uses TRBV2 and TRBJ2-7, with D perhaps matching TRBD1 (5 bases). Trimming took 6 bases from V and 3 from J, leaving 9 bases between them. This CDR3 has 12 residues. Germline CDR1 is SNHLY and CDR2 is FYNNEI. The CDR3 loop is CASSRAGYEQYF. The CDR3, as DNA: TGTGCCAGCAGCAGGGCAGGCTACGAGCAGTACTTC.